The rows below give T cell receptor beta chains drawn from one sample of a study of type 1 regulatory T cells. For these receptors, no antigen is known. TCRdb called the reads again in MiXCR, with one record for every CDR3 protein. Of about 60,000 distinct CDR3 sequences listed, 62% are singletons. Sequencing used cultured non-Tr1 T cells, either the whole culture or a sorted T cell fraction (not recorded which). Source of these receptors: a human donor in good health. CDR3s include the opening cysteine and the closing phenylalanine or tryptophan. Fields, in order: CDR3 DNA, CDR3 protein, V gene, D gene, J gene, clone size. D genes are given only for firm matches. Size tells how often a clone was seen (once, few, many) or the class of an expanded clone, and some rows leave it out.

TGCAGTGCTAGTACTAGCGGGAGACGGTATTTT | CSASTSGRRYF | TRBV20-1 | TRBD2 | TRBJ2-3 | -
TGTGCCACCCGGACTAGCGGGAGCTACGAGCAGTACTTC | CATRTSGSYEQYF | TRBV6-2/TRBV6-3 | TRBD2 | TRBJ2-7 | -
TGCAGTGCTACCCACCGGGACAGGGTTTCAAATGAGCAGTTCTTC | CSATHRDRVSNEQFF | TRBV20-1 | TRBD1 | TRBJ2-1 | -
TGTGCCACCAGTGATACATCGCTCACGGGCAATCAGCCCCAGCATTTT | CATSDTSLTGNQPQHF | TRBV24-1 | - | TRBJ1-5 | -
TGCAGTGCTAGAGAAGGAGGGGCACACTACGAGCAGTACTTC | CSAREGGAHYEQYF | TRBV20-1 | - | TRBJ2-7 | few
TGCGCCAGCAGCACTGGGACTAGCAGCACAGATACGCAGTATTTT | CASSTGTSSTDTQYF | TRBV5-1 | TRBD2 | TRBJ2-3 | medium-sized
TGCAGTGCTAGAGATCCGGGCGGACTCTACGAGCAGTACTTC | CSARDPGGLYEQYF | TRBV20-1 | - | TRBJ2-7 | -
TGTGCCAGCAGTTTCACACAGGGGAGCACTGAAGCTTTCTTT | CASSFTQGSTEAFF | TRBV28 | TRBD1 | TRBJ1-1 | -
TGTGCCAGCAGTTTATCACATCCCTCGGAGACCCAGTACTTC | CASSLSHPSETQYF | TRBV27 | - | TRBJ2-5 | -
TGCGCCAGCAGCTTGGCCGGCGGGACTAGCGGGAGGAAAAACTACAATGAGCAGTTCTTC | CASSLAGGTSGRKNYNEQFF | TRBV5-1 | TRBD2 | TRBJ2-1 | -
TGTGCCAGCAGCTTAGCGAGGCTGGGCTTACCCACTGAAGCTTTCTTT | CASSLARLGLPTEAFF | TRBV7-9 | - | TRBJ1-1 | many
TGTGCCAGCAGCTTAGCGCCTAGCATCCAGGAGACCCAGTACTTC | CASSLAPSIQETQYF | TRBV7-6 | - | TRBJ2-5 | -
TGTGCCATCAGTACCGGCGTTAGAAGCGGGAGGGAGAACACCGGGGAGCTGTTTTTT | CAISTGVRSGRENTGELFF | TRBV10-3 | TRBD2 | TRBJ2-2 | -
TGTGCCAGTAACCTACCGGGACTAGCGGGAGGGTATAACACCGGGGAGCTGTTTTTT | CASNLPGLAGGYNTGELFF | TRBV19 | TRBD2 | TRBJ2-2 | -
TGCAGTGCTGAGGACTTCCAGCGGTCTAGCACAGATACGCAGTATTTT | CSAEDFQRSSTDTQYF | TRBV20-1 | - | TRBJ2-3 | -
TGCAGTGCTAGAGATGCCGGGGTGGCCATAATTAACAATGAGCAGTTCTTC | CSARDAGVAIINNEQFF | TRBV20-1 | - | TRBJ2-1 | -
TGTGCCAGCGGCCTCGTAGAGGATAACTATGGCTACACCTTC | CASGLVEDNYGYTF | TRBV6-5 | - | TRBJ1-2 | -
TGTGCCAGCAGTTTACTGGGATACGATGGCTACACCTTC | CASSLLGYDGYTF | TRBV27 | - | TRBJ1-2 | -
TGTGCCAGCAGCGAGGGTGGATTCTCCTACGAGCAGTACTTC | CASSEGGFSYEQYF | TRBV3-1 | - | TRBJ2-7 | -
TGCAGTGCGAACGGAGCCGCAGGACTAGCAGTGAGAGAGCAGTTCTTC | CSANGAAGLAVREQFF | TRBV20-1 | TRBD2 | TRBJ2-1 | -
TGTTTTAATTTTCGGACAGGCAAGACCCAGTACTTC | CFNFRTGKTQYF | TRBV7-9 | TRBD1 | TRBJ2-5 | -
TGTACCAGCCGGACAGGGAAAGAGCAGTACTTC | CTSRTGKEQYF | TRBV6-2/TRBV6-3 | TRBD1 | TRBJ2-7 | -
TGCGCCAGCAGCCCGGGGACAGAGGGTCAGCAGTTCTTC | CASSPGTEGQQFF | TRBV5-1 | TRBD1 | TRBJ2-1 | -
TGTGCCAGCAGCTTATATGGGACGGCAAATCGGGCAGATACGCAGTATTTT | CASSLYGTANRADTQYF | TRBV7-2 | - | TRBJ2-3 | -
TGCAGTGCTAGAAACCCGATCTACGAGCAGTACTTC | CSARNPIYEQYF | TRBV20-1 | - | TRBJ2-7 | -
TGTGCCAGCAGAAACACTCAGGCCTCCTACGAGCAGTACTTC | CASRNTQASYEQYF | TRBV3-1 | - | TRBJ2-7 | -
TGTGCCAGCAGCCAAGGGAGACTAGCGGGAGCCTACGAGCAGTACTTC | CASSQGRLAGAYEQYF | TRBV7-2 | TRBD2 | TRBJ2-7 | -
TGTGCCAGTAGCATAGCGGAAACAGATACGCAGTATTTT | CASSIAETDTQYF | TRBV7-2 | - | TRBJ2-3 | -
TGTGCCACCAGTCGCGCGGGTTACAATGAGCAGTTCTTC | CATSRAGYNEQFF | TRBV24-1 | - | TRBJ2-1 | few
TGTGCCAGCAGCTCTCAACCGGGGGTTCCCAATGAGCAGTTCTTC | CASSSQPGVPNEQFF | TRBV7-9 | - | TRBJ2-1 | once
TGTGCCAGCAGCTTAGATACTAGCGGGAGAACCGAGACCCAGTACTTC | CASSLDTSGRTETQYF | TRBV7-6 | TRBD2 | TRBJ2-5 | few
TGTGCCAGCAGCCCGGCTCCGGGAGCAACTGAAGCTTTCTTT | CASSPAPGATEAFF | TRBV7-2 | - | TRBJ1-1 | few
TGTGCCAGCAGTAAGCGGACAGATTACAATGAGCAGTTCTTC | CASSKRTDYNEQFF | TRBV27 | - | TRBJ2-1 | -
TGTGCCAGCAGAAGAACCGTCAACTATGGCTACACCTTC | CASRRTVNYGYTF | TRBV6-2/TRBV6-3 | - | TRBJ1-2 | -
TGTGCCAGCAGCTTAGCCTACCAATACAATGAGCAGTTCTTC | CASSLAYQYNEQFF | TRBV11-2 | - | TRBJ2-1 | -
TGCAGTGCCGATGACAGGGGGCTCGGCTACACCTTC | CSADDRGLGYTF | TRBV20-1 | TRBD1 | TRBJ1-2 | -
TGCAGCGTTGGACTAGCGGGATTACAAGAGACCCAGTACTTC | CSVGLAGLQETQYF | TRBV29-1 | TRBD2 | TRBJ2-5 | -
TGTGCCAGCAGCTTAGTCGGACTAGCGGGAGTAGAGCAGTACTTC | CASSLVGLAGVEQYF | TRBV7-2 | TRBD2 | TRBJ2-7 | -
TGTGCCAGCAGCACCCGACCGGGGGTTGGAGCTTTCTTT | CASSTRPGVGAFF | TRBV13 | - | TRBJ1-1 | -
TGTGCCAGCAGCTTAGATCCCACAACCACAGATACGCAGTATTTT | CASSLDPTTTDTQYF | TRBV11-2 | - | TRBJ2-3 | -